The T cell receptor beta chain described here comes from a study of T cell responses to AZD1222 COVID-19 vaccine. Method: immunoSEQ multiplex PCR; TCRdb's copy keeps in-frame clones and lacks some. The sample lists about 27,000 clones, around 92% occurring once. Sequencing used peripheral blood, obtained 28 days after the second AZD1222 dose. This clonotype was obtained from an adult who received the AZD1222 COVID-19 vaccine.

CDR3 in DNA: TGTGCCAGCAGCTTAGGGAGGCAGGGCCACGAGCAGTACTTC. It codes for CASSLGRQGHEQYF. The rearrangement links TRBV7-8 to TRBJ2-7; D possibly matches TRBD1 or TRBD2 (5 bases each). The CDR3 is 14 amino acids. The ends were cut back, 1 base at V and 5 bases at J, with 12 bases in the middle. CDR1 is SGHVS and CDR2 is FQNEAQ in the germline V gene. Filled out from reference TRBV7-8 and TRBJ2-7, the complete variable domain reads GAGVSQSPRYKVAKRGQDVALRCDPISGHVSLFWYQQALGQGPEFLTYFQNEAQLDKSGLPSDRFFAERPEGSVSTLKIQRTQQEDSAVYLCASSLGRQGHEQYFGPGTRLTVT.